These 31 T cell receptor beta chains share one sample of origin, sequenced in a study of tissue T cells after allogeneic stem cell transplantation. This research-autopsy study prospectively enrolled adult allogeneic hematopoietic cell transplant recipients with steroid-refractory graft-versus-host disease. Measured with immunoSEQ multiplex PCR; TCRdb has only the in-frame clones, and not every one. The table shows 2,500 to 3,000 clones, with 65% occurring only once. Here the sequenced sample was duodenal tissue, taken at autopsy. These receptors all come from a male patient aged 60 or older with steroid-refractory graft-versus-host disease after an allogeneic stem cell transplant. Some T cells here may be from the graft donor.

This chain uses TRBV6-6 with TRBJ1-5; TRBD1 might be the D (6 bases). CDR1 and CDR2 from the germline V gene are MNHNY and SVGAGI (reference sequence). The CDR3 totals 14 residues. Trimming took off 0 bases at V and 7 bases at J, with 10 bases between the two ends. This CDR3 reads CASSYSRGQQPQHF. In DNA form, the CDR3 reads TGTGCCAGCAGTTACTCCAGGGGCCAGCAGCCCCAGCATTTT.

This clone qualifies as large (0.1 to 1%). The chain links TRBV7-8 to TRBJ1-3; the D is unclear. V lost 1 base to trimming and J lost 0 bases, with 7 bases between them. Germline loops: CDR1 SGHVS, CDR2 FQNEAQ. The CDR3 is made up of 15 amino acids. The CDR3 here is CASSLDGNSGNTIYF. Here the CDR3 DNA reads TGTGCCAGCAGCTTAGACGGAAACTCTGGAAACACCATATATTTT.

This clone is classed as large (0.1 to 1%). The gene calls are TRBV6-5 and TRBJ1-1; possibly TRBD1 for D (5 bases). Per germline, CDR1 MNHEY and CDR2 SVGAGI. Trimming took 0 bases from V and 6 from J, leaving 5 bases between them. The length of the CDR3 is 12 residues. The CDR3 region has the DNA TGTGCCAGCAGTTACTCGGGGGCTGAAGCTTTCTTT. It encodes CASSYSGAEAFF.

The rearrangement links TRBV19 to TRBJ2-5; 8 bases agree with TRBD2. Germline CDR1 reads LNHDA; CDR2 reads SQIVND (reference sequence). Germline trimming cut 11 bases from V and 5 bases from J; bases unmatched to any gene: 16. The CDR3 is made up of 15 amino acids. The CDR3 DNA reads TGTGCCTCTGGGGGTTTGCGCGGGGGGACGGAGACCCAGTACTTC. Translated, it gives CASGGLRGGTETQYF.

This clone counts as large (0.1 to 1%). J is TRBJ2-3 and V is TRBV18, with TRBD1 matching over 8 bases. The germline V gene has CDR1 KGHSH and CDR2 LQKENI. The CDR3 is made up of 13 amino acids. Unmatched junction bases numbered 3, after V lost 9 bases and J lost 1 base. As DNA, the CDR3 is TGTGCCAGTAAGGACAGGGGCACAGATACGCAGTATTTT. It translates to CASKDRGTDTQYF.

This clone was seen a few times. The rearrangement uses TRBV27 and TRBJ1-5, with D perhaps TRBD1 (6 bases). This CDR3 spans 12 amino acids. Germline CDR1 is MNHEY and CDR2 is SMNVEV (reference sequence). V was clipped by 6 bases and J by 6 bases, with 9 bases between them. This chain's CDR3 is CASRQGLQPQHF. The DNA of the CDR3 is TGTGCCAGCAGACAGGGTCTTCAGCCCCAGCATTTT.

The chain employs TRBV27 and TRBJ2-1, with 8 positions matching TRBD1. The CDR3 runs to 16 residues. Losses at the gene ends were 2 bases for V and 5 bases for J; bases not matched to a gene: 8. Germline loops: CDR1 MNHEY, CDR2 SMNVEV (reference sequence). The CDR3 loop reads CASSLGDRITNNEQFF. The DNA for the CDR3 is TGTGCCAGCAGTTTAGGGGACAGGATTACTAACAATGAGCAGTTCTTC.

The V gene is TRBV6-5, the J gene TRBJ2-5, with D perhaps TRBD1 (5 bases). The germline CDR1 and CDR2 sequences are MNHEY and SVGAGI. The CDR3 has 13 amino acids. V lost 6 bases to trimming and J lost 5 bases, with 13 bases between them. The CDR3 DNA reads TGTGCCAGCAGCTGGGCAGGGCGGGAGACCCAGTACTTC. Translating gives CASSWAGRETQYF.

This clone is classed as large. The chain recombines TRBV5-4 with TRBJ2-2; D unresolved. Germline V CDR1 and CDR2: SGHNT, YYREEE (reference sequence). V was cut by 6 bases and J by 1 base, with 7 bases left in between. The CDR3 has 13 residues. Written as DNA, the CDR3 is TGTGCCAGCATCGCGGAGAACACCGGGGAGCTGTTTTTT. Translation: CASIAENTGELFF.

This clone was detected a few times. The CDR3 DNA is TGTGCCAGCAGCCTGGACAGGGGAGGCCTGAACACTGAAGCTTTCTTT. This gives the protein CASSLDRGGLNTEAFF. V gene TRBV5-4 combines with J gene TRBJ1-1, with 9 positions matching TRBD1. CDR1 is SGHNT, CDR2 YYREEE, per germline (reference sequence). V trimming: 4 bases; J trimming: 0 bases; junction bases outside the gene matches: 7. CDR3 length: 16 amino acids. The entire variable domain, with the rest obtained from reference TRBV5-4 and TRBJ1-1, is as follows: ETGVTQSPTHLIKTRGQQVTLRCSSQSGHNTVSWYQQALGQGPQFIFQYYREEENGRGNFPPRFSGLQFPNYSSELNVNALELDDSALYLCASSLDRGGLNTEAFFGQGTRLTVV.

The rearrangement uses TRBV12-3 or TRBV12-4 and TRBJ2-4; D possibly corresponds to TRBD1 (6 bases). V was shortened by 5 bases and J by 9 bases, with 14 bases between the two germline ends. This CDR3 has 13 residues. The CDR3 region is CASSLRGGSIQYF. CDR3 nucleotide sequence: TGTGCCAGCAGTCTCAGGGGTGGTAGCATTCAGTACTTC.

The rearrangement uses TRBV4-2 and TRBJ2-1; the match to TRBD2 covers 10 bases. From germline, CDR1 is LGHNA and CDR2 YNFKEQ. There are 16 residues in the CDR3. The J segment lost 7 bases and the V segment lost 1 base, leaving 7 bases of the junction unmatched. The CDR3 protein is CASSQGAGGPGNEQFF. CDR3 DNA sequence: TGTGCCAGCAGCCAAGGAGCGGGGGGGCCAGGTAATGAGCAGTTCTTC.

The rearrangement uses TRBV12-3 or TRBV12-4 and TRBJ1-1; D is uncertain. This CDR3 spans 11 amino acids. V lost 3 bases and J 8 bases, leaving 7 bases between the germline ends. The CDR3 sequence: CASSLSREAFF. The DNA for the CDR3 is TGTGCCAGCAGTTTGAGCAGGGAAGCTTTCTTT.

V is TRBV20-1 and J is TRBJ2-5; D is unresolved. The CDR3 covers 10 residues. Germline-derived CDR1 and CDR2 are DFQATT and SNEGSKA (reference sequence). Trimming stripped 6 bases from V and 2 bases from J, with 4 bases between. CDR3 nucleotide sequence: TGCAGTGCGATACAAGAGACCCAGTACTTC. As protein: CSAIQETQYF.

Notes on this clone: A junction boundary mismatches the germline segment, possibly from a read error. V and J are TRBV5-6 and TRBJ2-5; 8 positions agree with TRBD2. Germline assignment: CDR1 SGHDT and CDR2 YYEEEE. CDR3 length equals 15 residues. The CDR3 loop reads CARRWGAGGGETQYF. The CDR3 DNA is TGCGCCCGCCGCTGGGGGGCCGGGGGGGGAGAGACCCAGTACTTC.

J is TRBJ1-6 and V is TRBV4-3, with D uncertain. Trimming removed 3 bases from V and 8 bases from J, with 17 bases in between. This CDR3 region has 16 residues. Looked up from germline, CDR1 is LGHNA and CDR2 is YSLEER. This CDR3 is CASSQSGMDVDSPLHF. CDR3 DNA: TGCGCCAGCAGCCAGTCGGGGATGGATGTTGATTCACCCCTCCACTTT.

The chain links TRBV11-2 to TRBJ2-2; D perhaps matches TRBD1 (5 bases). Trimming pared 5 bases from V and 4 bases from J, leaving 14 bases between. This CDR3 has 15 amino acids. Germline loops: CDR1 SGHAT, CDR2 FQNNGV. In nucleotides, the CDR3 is TGTGCCAGCAGCCCCAGGGTAACGAGCACCGGGGAGCTGTTTTTT. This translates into CASSPRVTSTGELFF.

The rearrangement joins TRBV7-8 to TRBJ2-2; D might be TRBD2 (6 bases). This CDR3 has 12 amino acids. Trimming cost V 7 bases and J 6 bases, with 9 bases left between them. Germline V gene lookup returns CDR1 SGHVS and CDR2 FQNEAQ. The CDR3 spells CASNAGPGELFF. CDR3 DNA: TGTGCCAGCAATGCGGGGCCCGGGGAGCTGTTTTTT. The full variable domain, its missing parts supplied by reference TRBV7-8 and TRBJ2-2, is GAGVSQSPRYKVAKRGQDVALRCDPISGHVSLFWYQQALGQGPEFLTYFQNEAQLDKSGLPSDRFFAERPEGSVSTLKIQRTQQEDSAVYLCASNAGPGELFFGEGSRLTVL.

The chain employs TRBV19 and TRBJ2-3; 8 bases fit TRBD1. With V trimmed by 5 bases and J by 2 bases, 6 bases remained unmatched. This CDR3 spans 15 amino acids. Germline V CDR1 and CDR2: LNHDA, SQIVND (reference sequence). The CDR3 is CASSPQGAYTDTQYF. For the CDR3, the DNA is TGTGCCAGTAGTCCCCAGGGGGCCTACACAGATACGCAGTATTTT.

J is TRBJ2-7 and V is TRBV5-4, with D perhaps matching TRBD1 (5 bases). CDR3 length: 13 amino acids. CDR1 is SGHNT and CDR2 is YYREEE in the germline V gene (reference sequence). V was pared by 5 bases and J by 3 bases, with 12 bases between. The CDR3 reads CASRATDDYEQYF. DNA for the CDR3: TGTGCCAGCAGGGCGACAGATGACTACGAGCAGTACTTC.

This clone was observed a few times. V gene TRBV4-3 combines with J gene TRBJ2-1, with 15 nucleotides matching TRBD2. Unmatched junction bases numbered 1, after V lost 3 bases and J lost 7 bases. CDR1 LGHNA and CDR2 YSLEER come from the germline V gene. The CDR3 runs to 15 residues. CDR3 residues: CASSQGLAGGNEQFF. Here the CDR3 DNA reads TGCGCCAGCAGCCAGGGACTAGCGGGGGGAAATGAGCAGTTCTTC.

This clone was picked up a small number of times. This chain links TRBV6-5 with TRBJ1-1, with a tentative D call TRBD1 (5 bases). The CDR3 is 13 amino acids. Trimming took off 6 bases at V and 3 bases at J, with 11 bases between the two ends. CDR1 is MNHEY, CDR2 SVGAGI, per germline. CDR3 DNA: TGTGCCAGCAGGGTGGGCAGGGACACTGAAGCTTTCTTT. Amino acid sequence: CASRVGRDTEAFF.

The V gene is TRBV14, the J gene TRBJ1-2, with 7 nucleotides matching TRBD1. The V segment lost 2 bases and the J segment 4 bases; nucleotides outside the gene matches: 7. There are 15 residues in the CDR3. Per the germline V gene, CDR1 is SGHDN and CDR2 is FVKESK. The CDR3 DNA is TGTGCCAGCAGCCAAACACAGGGGAGCAGCTATGGCTACACCTTC. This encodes CASSQTQGSSYGYTF.

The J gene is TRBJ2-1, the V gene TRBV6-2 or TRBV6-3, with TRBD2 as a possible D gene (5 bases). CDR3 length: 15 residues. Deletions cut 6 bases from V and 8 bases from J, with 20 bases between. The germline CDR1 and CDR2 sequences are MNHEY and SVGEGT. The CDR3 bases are TGTGCCAGCAGCCCCATGAGGGTTCCAGGCGATGAGCAGTTCTTC. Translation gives CASSPMRVPGDEQFF.

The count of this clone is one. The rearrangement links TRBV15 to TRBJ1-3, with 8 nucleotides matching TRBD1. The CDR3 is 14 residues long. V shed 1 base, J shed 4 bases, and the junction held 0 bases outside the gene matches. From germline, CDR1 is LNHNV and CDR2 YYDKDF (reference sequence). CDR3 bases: TGTGCCACCAGCAGAGGGACAGGGGGAAACACCATATATTTT. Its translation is CATSRGTGGNTIYF.

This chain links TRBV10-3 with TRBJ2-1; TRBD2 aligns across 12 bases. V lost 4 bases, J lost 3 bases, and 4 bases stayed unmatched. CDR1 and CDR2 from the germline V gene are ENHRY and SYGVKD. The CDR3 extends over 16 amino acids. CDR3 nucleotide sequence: TGTGCCATCAGTGTACTAGCGGGGGGTAGCTACAATGAGCAGTTCTTC. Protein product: CAISVLAGGSYNEQFF.

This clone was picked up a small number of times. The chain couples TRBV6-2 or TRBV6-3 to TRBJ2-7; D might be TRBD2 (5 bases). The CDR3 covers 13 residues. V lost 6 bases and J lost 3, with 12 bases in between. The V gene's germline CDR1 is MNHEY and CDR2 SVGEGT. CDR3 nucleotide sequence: TGTGCCAGCAGCTCCGACGGGGACTACGAGCAGTACTTC. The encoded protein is CASSSDGDYEQYF.

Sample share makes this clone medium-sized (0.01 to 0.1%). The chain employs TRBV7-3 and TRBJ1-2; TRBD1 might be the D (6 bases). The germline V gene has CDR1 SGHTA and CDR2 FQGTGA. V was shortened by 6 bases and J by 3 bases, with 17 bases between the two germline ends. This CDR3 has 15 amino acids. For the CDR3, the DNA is TGTGCCAGCAGTCAAACAGGGTCGGGGGACTATGGCTACACCTTC. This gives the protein CASSQTGSGDYGYTF.

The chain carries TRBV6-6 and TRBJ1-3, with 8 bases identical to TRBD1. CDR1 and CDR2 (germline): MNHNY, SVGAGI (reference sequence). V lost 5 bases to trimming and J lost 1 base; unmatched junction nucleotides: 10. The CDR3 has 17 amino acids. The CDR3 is CASSRLSGQGSGNTIYF. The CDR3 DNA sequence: TGTGCCAGCAGTCGTCTGAGTGGACAGGGTTCTGGAAACACCATATATTTT.

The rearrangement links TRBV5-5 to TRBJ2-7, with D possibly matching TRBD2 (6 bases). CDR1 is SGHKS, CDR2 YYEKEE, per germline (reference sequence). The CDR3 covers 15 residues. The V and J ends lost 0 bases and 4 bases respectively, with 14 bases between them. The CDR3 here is CASSLEGLLNYEQYF. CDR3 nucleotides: TGTGCCAGCAGCTTGGAGGGACTGCTGAATTACGAGCAGTACTTC.

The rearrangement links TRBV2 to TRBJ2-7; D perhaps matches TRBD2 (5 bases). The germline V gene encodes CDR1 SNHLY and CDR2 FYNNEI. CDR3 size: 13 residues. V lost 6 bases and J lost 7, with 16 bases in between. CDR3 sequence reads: CASRPGPWEEQYF. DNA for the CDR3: TGTGCCAGCAGGCCGGGCCCCTGGGAGGAGCAGTACTTC.